This T cell receptor (beta chain) was profiled in a study of breast tumors, draining lymph nodes, adjacent tissues (TCRdb year 2016). Background for the entire study: The study compared TCR beta repertoires across tumor, adjacent nontumor tissue and axillary lymph nodes from breast cancer patients. The study aimed to assess the relationships and possible T-cell exchange between tumor, surrounding tissue and draining lymph node repertoires in human breast cancer. General conclusions and limits of the study: The data were considered consistent with most tumor T cells being derived from the lymph node and subsequently expanding within tumor tissue. Tumor T-cell repertoires showed less diversity than lymph node repertoires and more diversity than nontumor tissue repertoires, and tumor T-cell repertoires showed preferential V and J gene usage. In luminal-like breast cancer, tumor and nontumor tissue repertoires resembled each other significantly more than in basal-like breast cancer. The study presented the conclusion that tumor T cells originate in lymph nodes as consistent with a hypothesis, not as something directly demonstrated.

This clonotype was found many times. Which antigen it targets is not known. There are no base qualities to consult, and no much larger clone falls within one base. The axillary draining lymph nodes of breast cancer patients were the source of the lymph node samples. TCRdb records Illumina HiSeq 2000 as the sequencer. TCR beta chain libraries were generated through multiplex PCR amplification. The amplified TCR beta chain products were analyzed by high-throughput sequencing. TCRdb took the public reads, trimmed them with fastp at Q25, ran MiXCR for clone calling and kept in-frame beta chains. Here each entry gathers all rows of one CDR3 protein and keeps the most common genes and DNA. This sample comprises over 130,000 distinct CDR3 sequences, roughly 33% of them detected only once. 2.3% of the sample is held by the ten biggest clonotypes. CDR1 and CDR2 were assigned from the germline V gene as MGHRA and YSYEKL. Trimming removed 0 bases from V and 0 bases from J, leaving 9 bases between the germline ends. Its CDR3 holds 17 amino acids, cysteine through phenylalanine. The CDR3 DNA has 51 bases and is translated from base 1.

Sequenced input: axillary lymph node tissue. The receptor comes from a female donor with breast cancer. Some clones in this sample may be carry-over from other donors' samples. The chain is encoded by TRBV4-1 joined to TRBJ2-6; no D gene call is confident. The nucleotide sequence reads TGCGCCAGCAGCCAAGAGCCCCCAGGCTCTGGGGCCAACGTCCTGACTTTC. Its translation reads: CASSQEPPGSGANVLTF.